The rows below give T cell receptor delta chains drawn from one sample of a study of gamma-delta T cells after stem cell transplantation. TCRdb called clones from the RT-PCR reads again using CATT. Here the sample spans 2,500 to 3,000 delta-chain clones, approximately 2.6% being singletons. The sequencing input was gamma-delta T cells. All receptors come from a human donor. It is not recorded whose cells these are; they may come from a transplant donor. The CDR3 runs from the conserved cysteine through the conserved F or W. Fields, in order: D gene, J gene, V gene, clone size, CDR3 DNA, CDR3 protein. The D gene is left open where the match is weak. A row's size may be missing; if present it is once, few, many or a size class.

TRDD3 | TRDJ1 | TRDV2 | medium-sized | TGTGCCTGTGACCAACTATCGGGGGGGATTTCCACCGATAAACTCATCTTT | CACDQLSGGISTDKLIF
TRDD3 | TRDJ3 | TRDV2 | - | TGTGCCTGTGGCCTAGTACTGGGGGACCTCTCCTGGGACACCCGACAGATGTTTTTC | CACGLVLGDLSWDTRQMFF
- | TRDJ1 | TRDV1 | hyperexpanded | TGTGCTCTTGGGGAACTAGACTCTCGCGATAAACTCATCTTT | CALGELDSRDKLIF
TRDD3 | TRDJ1 | TRDV2 | few | TGTGCCTGTGACAAACTGATTAGGCGTTCTGGGGGCCTGTACACCGATAAACTCATCTTT | CACDKLIRRSGGLYTDKLIF
TRDD3 | TRDJ1 | TRDV2 | medium-sized | TGTGCCTGTGACACTTTAGTACTGGGGGATCACACCGATAAACTCATCTTT | CACDTLVLGDHTDKLIF
TRDD3 | TRDJ1 | TRDV2 | medium-sized | TGTGCCTGTGATCTCCTTTTACTGGGGGATACACATAGCACCGATAAACTCATCTTT | CACDLLLLGDTHSTDKLIF
TRDD3 | TRDJ1 | TRDV2 | few | TGTGCCTGTGACACCGCGGGTACTGGGGGATTGCGTAAACTCATCTTT | CACDTAGTGGLRKLIF
- | TRDJ1 | TRDV2 | few | TGTGCCTGTTCATGGATCATAACCACCGATAAACTCATCTTT | CACSWIITTDKLIF
TRDD3 | TRDJ1 | TRDV2 | few | TGTGCCTGTGACACCGTCGGAACTGGGGTATCTAGATTCAACACCGATACACTCATCTTT | CACDTVGTGVSRFNTDTLIF
TRDD3 | TRDJ1 | TRDV2 | medium-sized | TGTGCCTGTGACACCGTAGGTAACCAGTACTGGGGGAGCCTCGATAAACTCATCTTT | CACDTVGNQYWGSLDKLIF
- | TRDJ1 | TRDV2 | medium-sized | TGTGCCTGTGACGTCGTGGGGAATACGCAAACCGATAAACTCATCTTT | CACDVVGNTQTDKLIF
TRDD3 | TRDJ1 | TRDV2 | few | TGTGCCTGTGAGTTACTGGGGGATGCGCCACACACCGATAAACTCATCTTT | CACELLGDAPHTDKLIF
TRDD3 | TRDJ1 | TRDV2 | large | TGTGCCTGTGACATCCTGGGGGATACCGGCAAACTCATCTTT | CACDILGDTGKLIF
TRDD3 | TRDJ1 | TRDV2 | medium-sized | TGTGCCTGTGACACGCTTGTACTGGGGGACCACACCGATAAACTCATCTTT | CACDTLVLGDHTDKLIF
TRDD3 | TRDJ1 | TRDV2 | medium-sized | TGTGCCTGTGACACGGTCGGAGACGGGGGATCGTACACCGATAAACTCATCTTT | CACDTVGDGGSYTDKLIF
- | TRDJ3 | TRDV2 | large | TGTGCCTGTGACACCGGCTGGTCGAGCTCCTGGGACACCCGACAGATGTTTTTC | CACDTGWSSSWDTRQMFF
- | TRDJ1 | TRDV2 | medium-sized | TGTGCCTGTGACACGCTGAGGGGATCCGGAGCTTCCGATAAACTCATCTTT | CACDTLRGSGASDKLIF
TRDD3 | TRDJ1 | TRDV2 | few | TGTGCCTGTGAGGGTCTGGGGGATACCCCAGCCGATAAACTTATCTTT | CACEGLGDTPADKLIF
TRDD3 | TRDJ1 | TRDV2 | large | TGTGCCTGTGAACCGCTCGATACTGGGGGATCCCCTGACACCGATAAACTCATCTTT | CACEPLDTGGSPDTDKLIF
- | TRDJ1 | TRDV3 | many | TGTGCTTTATGTTCGGCCTTCTTCCCGTTGGGCGCCGATAAACTCATCTTT | CALCSAFFPLGADKLIF
TRDD3 | TRDJ3 | TRDV2 | medium-sized | TGTGCCTGTGACACCCCGTCTGGGGGTCCCATTAGCTCCTGGGACACCCGACAGATGTTTTTC | CACDTPSGGPISSWDTRQMFF
TRDD3 | TRDJ1 | TRDV2 | - | TGTGCCTGTGACACCGTAGGACTGGGGGATCATCGCACCGATAAACTCATCTTT | CACDTVGLGDHRTDKLIF
- | TRDJ1 | TRDV3 | - | TGTGCCTCCCGAGCCTTGGGCGATACAAAACTCATCTTT | CASRALGDTKLIF
TRDD3 | TRDJ1 | TRDV2 | medium-sized | TGTGCCTGTGACCCGCTACTGGGGACCGACACCGATAAACTCATCTTT | CACDPLLGTDTDKLIF
TRDD3 | TRDJ1 | TRDV2 | medium-sized | TGTGCCTGTGATCCTGTACTGGGGGAAGGGTACACCGATAAACTCATCTTT | CACDPVLGEGYTDKLIF
- | TRDJ1 | TRDV2 | - | TGTGCCTGTGACTCCCTAAGTACTGGGAACACCGATAAACTCATCTTT | CACDSLSTGNTDKLIF
TRDD3 | TRDJ1 | TRDV2 | medium-sized | TGTGCCTGTGACACGATGCTGGGGGGAAAGCCTAAACTCATCTTT | CACDTMLGGKPKLIF
- | TRDJ1 | TRDV2 | large | TGTGCCTGTGACCCCTTGAGGGCCGATAAACTCATCTTT | CACDPLRADKLIF
- | TRDJ3 | TRDV2 | medium-sized | TGTGCCTGTGACCCCGGAGCGATCCGTACCTGGGACACCCGACAGATGTTTTTC | CACDPGAIRTWDTRQMFF
TRDD3 | TRDJ1 | TRDV2 | few | TGTGCCTGTGACCTAGTACTGGGGGATACGGTGGACACCGATAAACTCATCTTT | CACDLVLGDTVDTDKLIF
TRDD3 | TRDJ1 | TRDV2 | few | TGTGCCTGTGAACGACTGGGGGCCAACCTAGATAACACCGATAAACTCATCTTT | CACERLGANLDNTDKLIF
- | TRDJ1 | TRDV2 | large | TGTGCCTGTGACACCGTCTGGGGACGGGGCGATAAACTCATCTTT | CACDTVWGRGDKLIF
- | TRDJ1 | TRDV2 | - | TGTGCCTGTGACACCCTCGCGATGCTGGTGGATACCGGTGCCGATAAACTCATCTTT | CACDTLAMLVDTGADKLIF
- | TRDJ1 | TRDV2 | medium-sized | TGTGCCTGTGACACCGTCGGCTCGATCTCCGAGACCGATAAACTCATCTTT | CACDTVGSISETDKLIF
TRDD3 | TRDJ1 | TRDV2 | large | TGTGCCTGTGACACCGCGTCTCGAGTACTGGGGGACCGGTACACCGATAAACTCATCTTT | CACDTASRVLGDRYTDKLIF
TRDD3 | TRDJ1 | TRDV3 | few | TGTGCCTTTTCTACTCTTACGACTGGGGGATACGTTCTCGATAAACTCATCTTT | CAFSTLTTGGYVLDKLIF
- | TRDJ1 | TRDV2 | medium-sized | TGTGCCTGTGACACGGTATTGGGGGCCTCCTCTTACACCGATAAACTCATCTTT | CACDTVLGASSYTDKLIF
- | TRDJ1 | TRDV2 | few | TGTGCCTGTGACTGGGTGGGGGCTGAAGATAAACTCATCTTT | CACDWVGAEDKLIF
TRDD3 | TRDJ3 | TRDV2 | large | TGTGCCTGTGACACCGTACTGGGGGGCCGTCCTTCGGACACCCGACAGATGTTTTTC | CACDTVLGGRPSDTRQMFF
- | TRDJ1 | TRDV2 | large | TGTGCCTGTGACACCGTCGGGGATCGACCGTACACCGATAAACTCATCTTT | CACDTVGDRPYTDKLIF
TRDD3 | TRDJ1 | TRDV2 | few | TGTGCCTGCGACACCGTGGGTGGATACGGCGATAAGCTCATCTTT | CACDTVGGYGDKLIF
TRDD3 | TRDJ1 | TRDV1 | - | TGTGCTCTTGGGGAACTGCCTTCCACGGTACTGGGGGATAATCGGGAACTCATCTTT | CALGELPSTVLGDNRELIF
TRDD3 | TRDJ1 | TRDV2 | large | TGTGCCTGTGACACCGTGGATGGGGGATACGCGGCTGGTAAACTCATCTTT | CACDTVDGGYAAGKLIF
- | TRDJ1 | TRDV2 | once | TGTGCCTGTGACACCCTGGGACGCAACACCGATAAACTCATCTTT | CACDTLGRNTDKLIF
TRDD3 | TRDJ1 | TRDV2 | - | TGTGCCTGTGACACCCTCCTGGGGGAGAAAACCGATAAACTCATCTTT | CACDTLLGEKTDKLIF
TRDD3 | TRDJ1 | TRDV2 | medium-sized | TGTGCCTGTGACAGTGTACTGGGGGACCAAGGGTACACCGATAAACTCATCTTT | CACDSVLGDQGYTDKLIF
TRDD3 | TRDJ3 | TRDV2 | few | TGTGCCTGTGACGCGATACTGGGGGATACTAGCTCCTGGGACACCCGACAGATGTTTTTC | CACDAILGDTSSWDTRQMFF
- | TRDJ1 | TRDV2 | few | TGTGCCTGTGAGCCGGTCGCCGCCTGGGTGATACAGTTCGATAAACTCATCTTT | CACEPVAAWVIQFDKLIF
- | TRDJ1 | TRDV2 | medium-sized | TGTGCCTGTGACAAGCTGGGGTTCGATAAACTCATCTTT | CACDKLGFDKLIF
TRDD3 | TRDJ1 | TRDV1 | medium-sized | TGTGCTCTTGGGGAACTGTTCCCCACTGGGGGATTTGCCACCGATAAACTCATCTTT | CALGELFPTGGFATDKLIF
- | TRDJ1 | TRDV1 | few | TGTGCTCTTGGGGAACTGGACTCTCGCGATAAACTCATATTT | CALGELDSRDKLIF
TRDD3 | TRDJ1 | TRDV1 | few | TGTGCTCTTGGGGAACTAGTTCCAGTCACGGAGCTGGGGGGAACCGATAAACTCATCTTT | CALGELVPVTELGGTDKLIF
TRDD3 | TRDJ1 | TRDV2 | large | TGTGCCTGTGACACCCTGGGGGCCCGGGGCGATAAACTCATCTTT | CACDTLGARGDKLIF
- | TRDJ1 | TRDV2 | medium-sized | TGTGCCTGTGACCCGGTAGTTCGACGCGTCGATAAACTCATCTTT | CACDPVVRRVDKLIF
TRDD3 | TRDJ1 | TRDV2 | medium-sized | TGTGCCTGTGACACCGTCTTGGGTACTGGGGGATACAATTGGGATACCGATAAACTCATCTTT | CACDTVLGTGGYNWDTDKLIF
TRDD3 | TRDJ3 | TRDV2 | large | TGTGCCTGTGACACTGGGGGATCCCCCTCCTGGGACACCCGACAGATGTTTTTC | CACDTGGSPSWDTRQMFF
TRDD3 | TRDJ1 | TRDV2 | large | TGTGCCTGTGACTTACTGGGGGATACGCCACACACCGATAAACTCATCTTT | CACDLLGDTPHTDKLIF
- | TRDJ1 | TRDV2 | large | TGTGCCTGTGACACCATCCGCCGGGGGGACAAGTACACCGATAAACTCATCTTT | CACDTIRRGDKYTDKLIF
- | TRDJ1 | TRDV2 | - | TGTGCCTGTGACGGGGTGGGGGCTGAAGATAAACCCATCTTT | CACDGVGAEDKPIF